This is a list of T cell receptor beta chains from one sample in a study of blood T cell repertoires in COVID-19. TCRdb's table, derived via immunoSEQ multiplex PCR, lists solely in-frame clones and lacks some. This table holds around 60,000 clones, about 80% found once. Material: peripheral blood. Every receptor here comes from a woman older than 75 with acute or convalescent COVID-19. Each CDR3 is given without its conserved first and last residue.

V,J,CDR3
TRBV6-6,TRBJ1-5,ASSYGRESQPQH
TRBV2,TRBJ2-7,ASSLLLGGVEQY
TRBV7-3,TRBJ2-1,ASSLRLAERNEQF
TRBV11-3,TRBJ2-1,ASSLAGGDEQF
TRBV4-2,TRBJ2-5,ASSPPGTGKETQY
TRBV10-3,TRBJ2-1,AISLGGYNEQF
TRBV3-1/TRBV3-2,TRBJ1-5,ASSQGPTVPNQPQH
TRBV9,TRBJ2-3,ASSVGTGGPTDTQY
TRBV28,TRBJ1-1,ASSLGTGVEAF
TRBV7-2,TRBJ1-1,ASSPRQGMNTEAF
TRBV6-5,TRBJ1-4,ASSSVGGMDEKLF
TRBV2,TRBJ2-1,ASSETSGRASYNEQF
TRBV7-2,TRBJ1-2,ASSLRRQGDYT
TRBV6-5,TRBJ1-4,ASTSGTNEKLF
TRBV7-9,TRBJ2-7,ASSSWASDDYEQY